This is a list of T cell receptor beta chains from one sample in a study of blood T cell repertoires in COVID-19. Clones were read by immunoSEQ multiplex PCR, and TCRdb kept only the in-frame ones, dropping some. The sample gives hundreds of thousands of clones, roughly 84% of which show up once; around 26% is in the top ten. The sequencing sample was made of peripheral blood. Receptor source: a man aged 40-49 years with acute or convalescent COVID-19. Both conserved end residues are trimmed from each CDR3. The D gene is left open where the match is weak.

TRBV6-5	-	ASSSGLSTNEKLF
TRBV7-9	-	ASSLAGQPQH
TRBV5-1	-	ASSLNPPGGAHTEAF
TRBV7-2	TRBD1	ASSSPTGARNTEAF
TRBV10-3	-	AISESGLSYEQY
TRBV7-2	TRBD1	ASSLSGTGVRETQY
TRBV5-1	-	ASSLEGAAEAF
TRBV6-5	-	ASSPGQWSAEQY
TRBV7-9	TRBD1	ASNTGGYNEQF
TRBV12-5	-	ASGMIRGKLF
TRBV28	TRBD2	ASSSQGTSGFSSYNEQF
TRBV6-9	TRBD1	ANSLGGPKTGGYT
TRBV4-3	TRBD2	ASSHFPGLAGGINTGELF
TRBV29-1	-	SVVTGDYGYT
TRBV9	-	ASSPRQGDSPLH
TRBV2	-	ASSPDRYNQPQH
TRBV5-5	-	ASSFGLSVPQH
TRBV18	-	ASSPEYNEQF
TRBV11-3	TRBD2	ASSAGGGRAGNEQF
TRBV9	-	ASSGLQGTLGETQY
TRBV30	-	AWSRSTGISWRAPDTQY
TRBV30	-	AWSVGGTDYGYT
TRBV5-4	-	ASRLGGGTFTDTQY